These 5 T cell receptor beta chains were sequenced from one sample in a study of blood T cell repertoires in COVID-19. Assay: immunoSEQ multiplex PCR; the TCRdb copy retains only in-frame clones and omits some. The table lists around 260,000 clones, over 65% of them singletons. Sequencing was performed on peripheral blood. The receptors derive from a man in his fifties or sixties who had recovered from COVID-19.

The chain uses TRBV2 and TRBJ2-7; 7 bases match TRBD2. This CDR3 is 14 amino acids long. In germline, CDR1 is SNHLY, CDR2 FYNNEI. J gave up 4 bases and V 6 bases, and 9 bases lay outside the gene matches. The CDR3 reads CASRGGVGPYEQYF. The CDR3 coding sequence is TGTGCCAGCAGGGGGGGGGTAGGACCATACGAGCAGTACTTC.

This chain links TRBV29-1 with TRBJ1-1, with TRBD1 matching over 7 bases. V shed 4 bases, J shed 1 base, and the junction held 3 bases outside the gene matches. The germline V gene encodes CDR1 SQVTM and CDR2 ANQGSEA. This CDR3 is built from 13 residues. CDR3 coding DNA: TGCAGCGTTGGGGACAGACGGAACACTGAAGCTTTCTTT. This codes for CSVGDRRNTEAFF.

The chain combines TRBV7-2 with TRBJ1-1; no clear D gene. The CDR3 has 16 residues. Trimming stripped 2 bases from V and 2 bases from J, with 15 bases between. Germline CDR1 SGHTA, CDR2 FQGNSA. CDR3 region: CASSLRRSGSNTEAFF. The CDR3, as DNA: TGTGCCAGCAGCTTAAGGCGCAGTGGGAGTAACACTGAAGCTTTCTTT. The complete variable domain, with remaining parts taken from reference TRBV7-2 and TRBJ1-1, reads GAGVSQSPSNKVTEKGKDVELRCDPISGHTALYWYRQSLGQGLEFLIYFQGNSAPDKSGLPSDRFSAERTGGSVSTLTIQRTQQEDSAVYLCASSLRRSGSNTEAFFGQGTRLTVV.

The chain employs TRBV5-6 and TRBJ1-6, with D unclear. In germline, CDR1 is SGHDT, CDR2 YYEEEE. V shed 0 bases and J shed 14 bases, with 12 bases lying between them. The CDR3 totals 13 residues. The CDR3 loop is CASSLGGGITLHF. CDR3 nucleotide sequence: TGTGCCAGCAGCTTGGGTGGAGGGATCACCCTCCACTTT.

The chain combines TRBV5-1 with TRBJ1-2; 8 nucleotides align to TRBD1. CDR1 and CDR2 (germline): SGHRS, YFSETQ. The J segment lost 3 bases and the V segment lost 1 base, leaving 5 bases of the junction unmatched. CDR3 length equals 15 residues. The CDR3 here is CASSLYPGGDYGYTF. The CDR3 DNA reads as TGCGCCAGCAGCTTGTATCCAGGGGGCGACTATGGCTACACCTTC. Drawing the rest from reference TRBV5-1 and TRBJ1-2, the complete variable domain is KAGVTQTPRYLIKTRGQQVTLSCSPISGHRSVSWYQQTPGQGLQFLFEYFSETQRNKGNFPGRFSGRQFSNSRSEMNVSTLELGDSALYLCASSLYPGGDYGYTFGSGTRLTVV.